This T cell receptor (beta chain) comes out of a study of T-cell reconstitution after alpha-beta-depleted transplantation in children. Findings and limits, study-wide: At the one-year point after transplant, T-cell counts and TCRbeta diversity were found to come mostly from T cells that had been newly produced.

Preparing the TCRbeta library involved the use of unique molecular identifiers. TCRdb re-called the PCR reads with MiXCR, one entry per CDR3 protein. The table has 250,000 to 400,000 distinct CDR3 sequences, roughly 25% seen once. Trimming took off 0 bases at V and 3 bases at J, with 6 bases between the two ends. The CDR3 runs 13 residues. Points on this clonotype: What it binds is unknown.

The chain is built from TRBV12-3 or TRBV12-4 and TRBJ2-7; D gene uncertain. This specimen consisted of PBMCs, mostly from graft donor cells, obtained 180 days after TCRalphabeta/CD19-depleted stem cell transplant. The receptor comes from a male patient younger than 18 who had a stem cell transplant for acute lymphoblastic leukemia, so the T cells may come from the graft donor. CDR3 in amino acids: CASSLAIDYEQYF. CDR3 nucleotide sequence: TGTGCCAGCAGTTTAGCTATAGACTACGAGCAGTACTTC.